The clone carrying this T cell receptor (beta chain) came up many times. Its antigen remains unknown. TCR beta CDR3 regions were amplified from RNA transcripts. The HTBI primer set was used in a first-round RT-PCR of the TCR CDR3. TCRdb reanalysed the multiplex PCR reads using MiXCR and keeps one entry per CDR3 protein. The table has around 340,000 distinct CDR3 sequences, approximately 15% seen once. This specimen comes from a study of T cells in Graves' hyperthyroidism and ophthalmopathy. Study outcomes and limitations: Blood samples included most of the expanded thyroid clonotypes exceeding 0.001.

The clonotype was recovered from a man aged 25-40 years with Graves' hyperthyroidism. Sequencing was done on a sample of blood.

CDR3: CASSRSVHNEQFF. The CDR3 DNA follows: TGTGCCAGCAGCCGTAGCGTACACAATGAGCAGTTCTTC. The rearrangement uses TRBV3-1 and TRBJ2-1, with D tentatively TRBD2 (5 bases). CDR1 and CDR2 (germline): LGHDT, YNNKEL (reference sequence). The CDR3 has 13 residues. V was shortened by 4 bases and J by 5 bases, with 9 bases between the two germline ends.